This T cell receptor beta chain was retrieved from a study of tumor-infiltrating lymphocytes in primary liver carcinoma. The overall study: Patients underwent surgical resection for primary liver carcinoma. Tumor lesions were T1-T3 N0M0 and spanned roughly 4.2 to 11 cm. Findings and limits, study-wide: A significantly higher top-250-clone fraction was recorded for tumors than for blood (p = 0.039).

From 400 to 500 ng total RNA, TCR beta cDNA was generated with a primer in the constant region. Three nested multiplex PCR rounds, a slightly modified ARM-PCR method, built the TCR beta libraries. Rounds one and two of PCR, each of about 10 cycles, were primed with TRBV1-TRBV30 forward primers and a C-beta reverse primer. TCRdb ran MiXCR on the multiplex PCR reads and lists one entry per CDR3 protein. The data contain approximately 330,000 distinct CDR3 sequences, approximately 65% of them singletons. Details on this clonotype: Antigen specificity is unknown. At one end, the junction sequence differs from germline, possibly due to a read error.

The CDR3 contains 15 residues. Germline CDR1 and CDR2: SNHLY and FYNNEI. Germline DNA was also extracted, and blood RNA derived from unsorted whole blood. Investigators obtained approximately 4.1 milliliters of peripheral blood ahead of surgery. This TCR was sampled from a man aged 40-49 years with primary liver carcinoma and hepatitis B virus infection. The chain links TRBV2 to TRBJ1-5, with 9 bases identical to TRBD1. The sample taken for sequencing was peripheral blood. The CDR3 coding sequence is TGTGCCAGCAGTCCGGGACAGGGCCCGGCTCAGTCCCAGCATTTT. Translated, it gives CASSPGQGPAQSQHF.